This T cell receptor beta chain was sequenced during a study of CD8 T cells in ankylosing spondylitis. TCRdb fed the 5' RACE reads into MiXCR, producing one record per CDR3 protein. The sample has over 200,000 distinct CDR3 sequences; approximately 20% are singletons. Study-level findings and limits: Typical of ankylosing spondylitis blood, it appeared, was a TCR beta motif of eight highly homologous variants.

This clonotype was seen a handful of times. Its antigen is unknown. The germline V and J ends were trimmed by 3 bases and 7 bases, with 12 bases remaining between them. CDR1 is DFQATT, CDR2 SNEGSKA, per germline (reference sequence). The CDR3 loop spans 12 amino acids. The sample consisted of blood, either unsorted or a sorted T cell fraction (not recorded which). This chain links TRBV20-1 with TRBJ1-1, with no clear D. The receptor comes from a male donor with ankylosing spondylitis. As DNA, the CDR3 is TGCAGTGCTAGGAGGCAGGAGTATGAAGCTTTCTTT. This codes for CSARRQEYEAFF.